This TCR beta chain was identified in a study of blood T cell repertoires in COVID-19 (dated by TCRdb to about 2020). As for the study more broadly: The collaborator samples originated in the United States, Italy and Spain and spanned the acute and convalescent phases of COVID-19. The prospective study material was composed of cDNA or gDNA derived from T cells, B-cell-depleted T cells, or PBMCs. Subjects who had been exposed to COVID-19, were actively infected with it, or had recovered from it provided the deeply sampled blood TCRbeta repertoires that made up the dataset. The repertoires were made available in a free public database intended to serve as a resource for research on the immune response to SARS-CoV-2. Samples were obtained from the ongoing ImmuneRACE study (first 160 participants) and from about 1,300 subjects provided by 6 global collaborators. The sample metadata nearly always contained a de-identified subject ID, COVID-19 status, age in years and sex. Where HLA class I and class II types were available, the types were taken from metadata supplied by the sample provider, not from assay-based typing. The investigation overall reported the following: Clinical and demographic metadata were provided uncurated, with the amount varying by source and participant.

CDR1 and CDR2 were assigned from the germline V gene as KGHSH and LQKENI. The V and J ends are trimmed by 3 bases and 0 bases, leaving 9 bases between them. The CDR3 goes from the cysteine to the phenylalanine over 15 residues. Only the CDR3 portion is preserved as DNA: 45 bases, with reading frame beginning at the first base. As regards this clone: Its specific antigen is unknown. No per-base quality is available; no much larger clone lies one base away.

In Seattle, one collaborating source enrolled patients while the infection was active and tracked those patients longitudinally over the course of disease. Whole blood was collected in K2EDTA tubes by collaborating institutions according to the institutions' own protocols. For TCRbeta analysis, collaborator samples were shipped as frozen whole blood, as isolated PBMCs, or as DNA extracted from either sample type. TCRbeta CDR3 regions were amplified from genomic DNA using the immunoSEQ Assay, a bias-controlled multiplex PCR. As for the authors' bioinformatics: The number of nucleated cells in each sample was estimated by amplification of reference gene primers within the assay. To quantify the absolute abundance of each unique TCRbeta CDR3 rearrangement, sequence reads were collapsed and filtered. For each sample, productive Simpson clonality was calculated by taking the square root of Simpson's diversity index across productive rearrangements. Here the immuneACCESS table is served through TCRdb, limited to in-frame sequences with V and J called. Missing clones are a known gap in these copies; in checked studies unresolved V genes cover under half, and the rest lacks a known reason. V, J and clone size are those of that table, while D and trimming were read from the DNA. The sample contains approximately 100,000 clones, 80% to 90% of them found a single time. The ten largest account for 4% to 5% of the sample.

The sequenced sample was peripheral blood. This sequence originates from a human donor with COVID-19, enrolled during active disease. The donor label of this sample is uncertain. The chain employs TRBV18 and TRBJ2-1, with no confident D gene call. The nucleotide sequence is TGTGCCAGCTCACCGGCGGAGAGCTCCTACAATGAGCAGTTCTTC. Protein translation: CASSPAESSYNEQFF. The variable domain in full, with residues beyond the CDR3 obtained from the reference TRBV18 and TRBJ2-1 genes, is NAGVMQNPRHLVRRRGQEARLRCSPMKGHSHVYWYRQLPEEGLKFMVYLQKENIIDESGMPKERFSAEFPKEGPSILRIQQVVRGDSAAYFCASSPAESSYNEQFFGPGTRLTVL.